This T cell receptor (beta chain) was captured in a study of blood T cell repertoires in COVID-19. As for the study in general: In each case, the material was cDNA or gDNA derived from T cells, B-cell-depleted T cells, or PBMCs.

Per the authors' pipeline: Scientists estimated how many nucleated cells there were by amplifying reference gene primers. Profiling relied on immunoSEQ multiplex PCR, and the TCRdb table lists in-frame clones only, not all of them. For V, J and clone size, that table is used; D and trimming come from the DNA. Found here are under 450,000 clones, about four fifths of them singletons; the top ten hold around 5%. Cohort assignment relied on participant-reported clinical history. Trimming took 1 base from V and 5 from J; bases not matched to a gene: 1. The CDR3 consists of 13 residues. From germline, CDR1 is SGHVS and CDR2 FQNEAQ.

The sequenced sample was PBMCs or T cells enriched from blood (not recorded which). The chain joins TRBV7-8 to TRBJ1-2; TRBD1 aligns across 7 bases. The clonotype originates from a woman between 45 and 65 years old who had recovered from COVID-19. CDR3 DNA sequence: TGTGCCAGCAGCTTAGAGACAGGGTATGGCTACACCTTC. Protein product: CASSLETGYGYTF.